This T cell receptor beta chain comes out of a study of CD8+ T cells in alopecia areata. About the study: The share of scalp area affected provided the severity score for treated patients.

Remarks on this clone: The antigen remains undetermined.

Study findings and constraints: Patients shared TCRs less clearly than mice did, possibly owing to HLA. The treated group had a single nonresponder, limiting CD8+ expansion-response conclusions. In scalp and blood, many expanded lesional clones persisted during tofacitinib.

Germline CDR1 reads GTSNPN; CDR2 reads SVGIG (reference sequence). The J segment lost 4 bases and the V segment lost 5 bases, leaving 7 bases of the junction unmatched. This CDR3 is built from 14 residues. RNA extraction and reverse transcription yielded cDNA as sequencing template. Generated by immunoSEQ multiplex PCR, the TCRdb table keeps only in-frame clones and is missing some. In the table there are around 97,000 clones, approximately 84% of which are singletons. Treatment given: oral pan-JAK inhibitor, 5-10 mg twice daily. Sequenced here: CD8+ T cells sorted from blood, sampled at approximately week 34, from a patient treated with tofacitinib. The genes are TRBV30 and TRBJ2-1, with 8 bases aligning to TRBD2. The TCR sequence derives from a human donor with alopecia areata. The CDR3 coding sequence is TGTGCCTGGCGCCTAAGCGGGGGTTACAATGAGCAGTTCTTC. Its translation: CAWRLSGGYNEQFF.